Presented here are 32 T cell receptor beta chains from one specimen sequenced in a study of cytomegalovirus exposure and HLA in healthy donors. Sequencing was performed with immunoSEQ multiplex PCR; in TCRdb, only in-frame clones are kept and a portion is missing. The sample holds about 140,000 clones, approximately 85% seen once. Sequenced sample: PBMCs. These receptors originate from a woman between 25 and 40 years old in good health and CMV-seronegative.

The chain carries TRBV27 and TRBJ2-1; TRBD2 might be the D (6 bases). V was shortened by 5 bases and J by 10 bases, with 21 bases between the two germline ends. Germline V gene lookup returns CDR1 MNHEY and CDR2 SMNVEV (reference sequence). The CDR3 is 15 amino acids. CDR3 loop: CASSPPGLGSWEQFF. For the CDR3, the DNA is TGTGCCAGCAGTCCACCGGGACTTGGAAGTTGGGAGCAGTTCTTC.

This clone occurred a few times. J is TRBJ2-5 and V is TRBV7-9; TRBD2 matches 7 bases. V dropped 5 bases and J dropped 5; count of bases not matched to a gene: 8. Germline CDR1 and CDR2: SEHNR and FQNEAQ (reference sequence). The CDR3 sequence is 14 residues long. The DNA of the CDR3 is TGTGCCAGCAGCGCCTGGGAGGGGCAGGAGACCCAGTACTTC. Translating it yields CASSAWEGQETQYF.

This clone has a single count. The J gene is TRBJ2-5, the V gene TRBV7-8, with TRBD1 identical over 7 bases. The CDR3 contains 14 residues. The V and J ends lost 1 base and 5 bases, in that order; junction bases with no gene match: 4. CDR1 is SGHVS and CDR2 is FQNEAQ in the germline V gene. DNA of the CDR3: TGTGCCAGCAGCTTAGTAGGGGGCGGGGAGACCCAGTACTTC. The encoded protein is CASSLVGGGETQYF. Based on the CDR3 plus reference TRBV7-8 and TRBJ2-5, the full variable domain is GAGVSQSPRYKVAKRGQDVALRCDPISGHVSLFWYQQALGQGPEFLTYFQNEAQLDKSGLPSDRFFAERPEGSVSTLKIQRTQQEDSAVYLCASSLVGGGETQYFGPGTRLLVL.

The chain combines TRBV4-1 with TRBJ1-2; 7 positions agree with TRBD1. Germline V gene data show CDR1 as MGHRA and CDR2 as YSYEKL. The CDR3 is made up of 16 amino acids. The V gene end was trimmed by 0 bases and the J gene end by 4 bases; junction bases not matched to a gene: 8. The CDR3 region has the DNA TGCGCCAGCAGCCAAGACCGCACAGGGGAGATCTATGGCTACACCTTC. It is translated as CASSQDRTGEIYGYTF.

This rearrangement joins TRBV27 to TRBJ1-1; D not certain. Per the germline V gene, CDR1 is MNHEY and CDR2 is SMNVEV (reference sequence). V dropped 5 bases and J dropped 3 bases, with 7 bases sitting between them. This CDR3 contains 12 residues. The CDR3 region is CASSPGDTEAFF. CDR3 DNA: TGTGCCAGCAGTCCCGGGGACACTGAAGCTTTCTTT.

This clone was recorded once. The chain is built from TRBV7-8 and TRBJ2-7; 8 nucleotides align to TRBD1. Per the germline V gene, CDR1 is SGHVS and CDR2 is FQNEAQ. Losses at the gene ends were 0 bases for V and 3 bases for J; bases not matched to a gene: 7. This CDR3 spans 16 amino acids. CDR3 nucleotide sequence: TGTGCCAGCAGCTTAGCAGCCCCAGGACAGGGCTACGAGCAGTACTTC. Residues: CASSLAAPGQGYEQYF.

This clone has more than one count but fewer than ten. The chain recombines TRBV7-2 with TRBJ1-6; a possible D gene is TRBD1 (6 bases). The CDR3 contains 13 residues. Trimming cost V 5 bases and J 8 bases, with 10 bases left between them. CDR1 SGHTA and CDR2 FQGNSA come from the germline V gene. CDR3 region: CASSARTDSPLHF. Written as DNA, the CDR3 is TGTGCCAGCAGCGCCCGGACAGATTCACCCCTCCACTTT.

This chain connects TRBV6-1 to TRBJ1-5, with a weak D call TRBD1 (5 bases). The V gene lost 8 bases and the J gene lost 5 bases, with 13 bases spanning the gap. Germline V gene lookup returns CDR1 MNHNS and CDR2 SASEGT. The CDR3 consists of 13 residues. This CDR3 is CASGRTGDQPQHF. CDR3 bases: TGTGCCAGCGGAAGGACGGGGGATCAGCCCCAGCATTTT.

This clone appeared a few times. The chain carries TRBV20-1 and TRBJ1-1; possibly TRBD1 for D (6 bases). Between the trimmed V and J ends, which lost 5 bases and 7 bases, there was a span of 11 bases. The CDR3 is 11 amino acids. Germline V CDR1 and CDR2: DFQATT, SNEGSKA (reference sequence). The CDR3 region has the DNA TGCAGTGCTTATGGACAGCTTGAAGCTTTCTTT. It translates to CSAYGQLEAFF.

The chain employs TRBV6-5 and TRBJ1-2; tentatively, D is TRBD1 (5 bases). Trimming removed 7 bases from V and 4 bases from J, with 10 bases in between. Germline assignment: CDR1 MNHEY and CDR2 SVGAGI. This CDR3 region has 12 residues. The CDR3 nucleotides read TGTGCCAGCACCCAGGGCGGCTATGGCTACACCTTC. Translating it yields CASTQGGYGYTF.

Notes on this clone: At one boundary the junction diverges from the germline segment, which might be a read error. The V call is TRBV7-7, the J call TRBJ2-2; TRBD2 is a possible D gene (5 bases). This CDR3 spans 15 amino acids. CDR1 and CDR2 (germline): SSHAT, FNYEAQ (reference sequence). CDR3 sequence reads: CASSRRSGSTGELFF. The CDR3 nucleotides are TGTGCTAGCAGCCGACGGTCGGGGAGTACCGGGGAGCTGTTTTTT.

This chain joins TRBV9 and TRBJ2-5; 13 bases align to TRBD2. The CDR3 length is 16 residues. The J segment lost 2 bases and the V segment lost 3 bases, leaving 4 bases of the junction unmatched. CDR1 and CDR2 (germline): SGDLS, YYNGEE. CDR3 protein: CASSAGLAGVQETQYF. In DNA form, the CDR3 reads TGTGCCAGCAGCGCTGGACTAGCGGGGGTTCAAGAGACCCAGTACTTC.

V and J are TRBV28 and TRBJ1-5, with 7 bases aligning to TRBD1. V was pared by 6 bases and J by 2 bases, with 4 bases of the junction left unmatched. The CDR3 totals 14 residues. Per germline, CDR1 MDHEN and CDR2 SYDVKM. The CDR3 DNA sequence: TGTGCCAGCAGAGGACAGGTTCGCAATCAGCCCCAGCATTTT. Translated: CASRGQVRNQPQHF.

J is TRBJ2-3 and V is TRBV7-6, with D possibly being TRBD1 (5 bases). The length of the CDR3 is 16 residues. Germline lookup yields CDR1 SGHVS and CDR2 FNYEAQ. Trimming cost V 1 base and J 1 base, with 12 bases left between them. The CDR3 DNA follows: TGTGCCAGCAGCTTAGTTGCAGGGTTCGGCACAGATACGCAGTATTTT. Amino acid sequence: CASSLVAGFGTDTQYF.

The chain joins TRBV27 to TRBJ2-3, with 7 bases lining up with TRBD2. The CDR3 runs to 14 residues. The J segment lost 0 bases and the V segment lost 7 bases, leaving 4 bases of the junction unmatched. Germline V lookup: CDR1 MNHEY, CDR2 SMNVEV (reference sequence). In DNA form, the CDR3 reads TGTGCCAGCACCCGGGGGGAAAGCACAGATACGCAGTATTTT. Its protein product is CASTRGESTDTQYF.

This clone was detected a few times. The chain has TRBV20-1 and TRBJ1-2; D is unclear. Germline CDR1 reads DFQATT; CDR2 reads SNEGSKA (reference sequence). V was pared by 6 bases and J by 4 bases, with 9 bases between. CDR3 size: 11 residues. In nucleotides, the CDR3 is TGCAGTGCCCGTACACCCTATGGCTACACCTTC. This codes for CSARTPYGYTF.

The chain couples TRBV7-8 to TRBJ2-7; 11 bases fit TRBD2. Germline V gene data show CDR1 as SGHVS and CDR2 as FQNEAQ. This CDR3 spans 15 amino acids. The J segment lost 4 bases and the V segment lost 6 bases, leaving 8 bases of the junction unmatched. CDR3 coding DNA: TGTGCCAGCAGTATACTAGCGGGGGCCATATACGAGCAGTACTTC. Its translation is CASSILAGAIYEQYF.

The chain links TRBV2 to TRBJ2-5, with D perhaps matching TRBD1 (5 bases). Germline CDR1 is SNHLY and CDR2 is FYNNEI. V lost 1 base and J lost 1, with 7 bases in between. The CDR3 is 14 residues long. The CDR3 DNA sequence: TGTGCCAGCAGTGAAGGACAGATCCAAGAGACCCAGTACTTC. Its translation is CASSEGQIQETQYF. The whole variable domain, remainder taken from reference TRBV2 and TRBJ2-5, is EPEVTQTPSHQVTQMGQEVILRCVPISNHLYFYWYRQILGQKVEFLVSFYNNEISEKSEIFDDQFSVERPDGSNFTLKIRSTKLEDSAMYFCASSEGQIQETQYFGPGTRLLVL.

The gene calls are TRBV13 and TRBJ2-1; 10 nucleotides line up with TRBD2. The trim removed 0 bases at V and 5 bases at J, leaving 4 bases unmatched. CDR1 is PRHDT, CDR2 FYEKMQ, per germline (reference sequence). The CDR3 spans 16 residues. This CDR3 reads CASSLGWTSGNNEQFF. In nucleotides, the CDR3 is TGTGCCAGCAGCTTAGGGTGGACTAGCGGCAACAATGAGCAGTTCTTC.

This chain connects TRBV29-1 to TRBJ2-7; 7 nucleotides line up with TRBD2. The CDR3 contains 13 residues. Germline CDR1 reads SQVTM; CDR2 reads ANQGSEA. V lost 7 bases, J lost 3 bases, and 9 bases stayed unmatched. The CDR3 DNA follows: TGCAGCGCCCGGGGAGGGGCCTACTACGAGCAGTACTTC. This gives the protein CSARGGAYYEQYF.

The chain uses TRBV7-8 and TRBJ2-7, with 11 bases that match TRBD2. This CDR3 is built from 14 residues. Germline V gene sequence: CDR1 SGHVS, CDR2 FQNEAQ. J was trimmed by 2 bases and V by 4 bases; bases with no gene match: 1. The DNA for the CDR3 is TGTGCCAGCAGCTGGGGACTAGCGGCCTACGAGCAGTACTTC. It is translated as CASSWGLAAYEQYF.

The CDR3 reads CASRTGMEEQYF. In nucleotides, the CDR3 is TGTGCCAGCAGGACAGGGATGGAAGAGCAGTACTTC. V is TRBV28 and J is TRBJ2-7; 7 nucleotides align to TRBD1. This CDR3 region has 12 residues. V shed 6 bases and J 7 bases; nucleotides not matched to a gene: 6. Germline CDR1 and CDR2: MDHEN and SYDVKM.

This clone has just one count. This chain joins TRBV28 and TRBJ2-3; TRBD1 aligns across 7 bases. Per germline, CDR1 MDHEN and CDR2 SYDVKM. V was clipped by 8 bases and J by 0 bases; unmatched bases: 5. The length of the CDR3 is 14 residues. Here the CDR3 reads CASGRDSSTDTQYF. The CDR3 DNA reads TGTGCCAGCGGAAGGGACAGCAGCACAGATACGCAGTATTTT.

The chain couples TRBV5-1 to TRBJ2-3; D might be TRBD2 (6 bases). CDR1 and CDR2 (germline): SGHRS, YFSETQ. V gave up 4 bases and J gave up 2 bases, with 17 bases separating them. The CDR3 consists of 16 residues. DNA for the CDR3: TGCGCCAGCAGCCCTCTTGGAGGGCCACTCACAGATACGCAGTATTTT. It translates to CASSPLGGPLTDTQYF.

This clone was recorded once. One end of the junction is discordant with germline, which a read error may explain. CDR3 region: CASSLALAVRFQF. CDR3 DNA: TGTGCCAGCAGCTTGGCCCTGGCGGTCCGGTTCCAATTC. The J gene is TRBJ1-2, the V gene TRBV5-6; D is ambiguous. The CDR3 consists of 13 residues. Germline assignment: CDR1 SGHDT and CDR2 YYEEEE.

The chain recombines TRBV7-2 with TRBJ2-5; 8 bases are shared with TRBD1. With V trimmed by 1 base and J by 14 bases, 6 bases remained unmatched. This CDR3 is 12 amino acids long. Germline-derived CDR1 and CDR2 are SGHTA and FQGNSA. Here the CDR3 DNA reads TGTGCCAGCAGCTTAGGTGGGACAGGACAATACTTC. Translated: CASSLGGTGQYF.

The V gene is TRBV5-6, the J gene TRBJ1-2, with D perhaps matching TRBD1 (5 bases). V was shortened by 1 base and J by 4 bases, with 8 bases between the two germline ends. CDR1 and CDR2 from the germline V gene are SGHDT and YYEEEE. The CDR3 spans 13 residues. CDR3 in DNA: TGTGCCAGCAGCTTGCCAGGGTTCTATGGCTACACCTTC. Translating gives CASSLPGFYGYTF. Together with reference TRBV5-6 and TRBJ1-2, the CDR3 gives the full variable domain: DAGVTQSPTHLIKTRGQQVTLRCSPKSGHDTVSWYQQALGQGPQFIFQYYEEEERQRGNFPDRFSGHQFPNYSSELNVNALLLGDSALYLCASSLPGFYGYTFGSGTRLTVV.

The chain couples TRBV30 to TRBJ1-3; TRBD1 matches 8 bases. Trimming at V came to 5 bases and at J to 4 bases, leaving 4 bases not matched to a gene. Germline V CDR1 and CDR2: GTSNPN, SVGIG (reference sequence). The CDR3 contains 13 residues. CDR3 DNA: TGTGCCTGGGGACAGGGAACCGGAAACACCATATATTTT. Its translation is CAWGQGTGNTIYF.

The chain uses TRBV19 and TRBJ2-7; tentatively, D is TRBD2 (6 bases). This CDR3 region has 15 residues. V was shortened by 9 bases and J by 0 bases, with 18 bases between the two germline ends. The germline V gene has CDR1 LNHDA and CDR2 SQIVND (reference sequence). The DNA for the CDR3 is TGTGCCAGCCCCATTGGGAGGCTGACCTCCTACGAGCAGTACTTC. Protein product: CASPIGRLTSYEQYF.

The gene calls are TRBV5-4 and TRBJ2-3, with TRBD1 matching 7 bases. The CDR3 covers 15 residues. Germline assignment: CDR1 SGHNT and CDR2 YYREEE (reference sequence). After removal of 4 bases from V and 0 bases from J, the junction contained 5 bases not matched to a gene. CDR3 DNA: TGTGCCAGCAGCACTAAACAGGGGAGCACAGATACGCAGTATTTT. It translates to CASSTKQGSTDTQYF. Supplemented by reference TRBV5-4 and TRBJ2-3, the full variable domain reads ETGVTQSPTHLIKTRGQQVTLRCSSQSGHNTVSWYQQALGQGPQFIFQYYREEENGRGNFPPRFSGLQFPNYSSELNVNALELDDSALYLCASSTKQGSTDTQYFGPGTRLTVL.

The CDR3 region has the DNA TGTGCCAGCTCACCACAGACTAGCGGGGGGCCCTACGAGCAGTACTTC. Protein product: CASSPQTSGGPYEQYF. The rearrangement links TRBV18 to TRBJ2-7; 13 nucleotides align to TRBD2. The trim removed 1 base at V and 2 bases at J, leaving 2 bases unmatched. CDR1 and CDR2 (germline): KGHSH, LQKENI. The CDR3 covers 16 residues.

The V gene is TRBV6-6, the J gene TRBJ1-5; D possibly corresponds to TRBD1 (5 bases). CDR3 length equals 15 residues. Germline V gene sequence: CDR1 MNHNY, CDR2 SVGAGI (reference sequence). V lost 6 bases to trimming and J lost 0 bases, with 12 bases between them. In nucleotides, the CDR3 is TGTGCCAGCAGACGTCCACAGGATAGCAATCAGCCCCAGCATTTT. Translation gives CASRRPQDSNQPQHF.